This T cell receptor beta chain was profiled in a study of early T cells in non-severe SARS-CoV-2 infection. With 4 bases clipped from V and 3 bases from J, the junction kept 10 bases outside the gene matches. Per the germline V gene, CDR1 is SGDLS and CDR2 is YYNGEE. The CDR3 runs to 16 residues. Attachment of unique molecular identifiers was made to individual cDNA molecules. TCRdb fed the 5' RACE reads into MiXCR, producing one record per CDR3 protein. The table includes approximately 50,000 distinct CDR3 sequences, approximately 9.8% detected once. This clonotype was obtained from an adult who was a healthcare worker with PCR-confirmed SARS-CoV-2 infection or an uninfected control (not recorded which). What was sequenced was whole blood. The genes are TRBV9 and TRBJ2-1; TRBD2 matches at 7 bases. The CDR3 bases are TGTGCCAGCAGCCCCGCCGCGGGAGATTTCTACAATGAGCAGTTCTTC. Encoded protein: CASSPAAGDFYNEQFF. Combining the CDR3 with reference TRBV9 and TRBJ2-1 gives the whole variable domain DSGVTQTPKHLITATGQRVTLRCSPRSGDLSVYWYQQSLDQGLQFLIQYYNGEERAKGNILERFSAQQFPDLHSELNLSSLELGDSALYFCASSPAAGDFYNEQFFGPGTRLTVL.